These T cell receptor beta chains were read from a single sample in a study of blood T cell repertoires in COVID-19. Clones were sequenced by immunoSEQ multiplex PCR, and TCRdb holds only the in-frame ones, with some missing. The data hold approximately 70,000 clones, with about 80% observed a single time. Sequenced sample: peripheral blood. The receptors shown here come from a woman aged 60 to 75 with acute or convalescent COVID-19. Both conserved end residues are part of each CDR3. A D gene is named only where the DNA matches it firmly. Expanded clones are given a class, and other clones once, few, many or no size at all.

>TRBJ2-5|-|TRBV19|-
TGTGCCAGTAGTATTAGTGGGGGCCGGGAGACCCAGTACTTC
CASSISGGRETQYF
>TRBJ2-7|-|TRBV11-2|-
TGTGCCAGCAGCTTAGAGGTGGATTTGCGGGGAGGGGGCGAGCAGTACTTC
CASSLEVDLRGGGEQYF
>TRBJ2-5|TRBD2|TRBV3-1/TRBV3-2|-
TGTGCCAGCAGCCAAGGCGGGGGTAGGGAGACCCAGTACTTC
CASSQGGGRETQYF
>TRBJ2-5|TRBD2|TRBV5-4|-
TGTGCCAGCAGCGTTACTAGCGGAGAAGAGACCCAGTACTTC
CASSVTSGEETQYF
>TRBJ1-1|TRBD1|TRBV27|-
TGTGCCAGCAGTCCGGGACAGGTAAACACTGAAGCTTTCTTT
CASSPGQVNTEAFF
>TRBJ2-5|-|TRBV3-1/TRBV3-2|-
TGTGCCAGCAGCCAAGCCGTTCAAGAGACCCAGTACTTC
CASSQAVQETQYF
>TRBJ1-3|-|TRBV6-5|-
TGTGCCAGCACCCGGGGGAACACCATATATTTT
CASTRGNTIYF
>TRBJ2-7|TRBD1|TRBV13|-
TGTGCCAGCAGCGTTACAGGGGGCGAGCAGTACTTC
CASSVTGGEQYF
>TRBJ2-5|TRBD1|TRBV9|-
TGTGCCAGCAGCGACCCGGGACAGGGGGCCGGGGAGACCCAGTACTTC
CASSDPGQGAGETQYF
>TRBJ1-5|-|TRBV10-2|-
TGCGCCAGCAGTGCGGGCAATCAGCCCCAGCATTTT
CASSAGNQPQHF
>TRBJ2-5|-|TRBV6-2/TRBV6-3|-
TGTGCCAGCAGTCGCGGAAGGCAAGAGACCCAGTACTTC
CASSRGRQETQYF
>TRBJ1-1|-|TRBV6-5|once
TGTGCCAGCAGGGAGAGCACTGAAGCTTTCTTT
CASRESTEAFF
>TRBJ2-2|TRBD2|TRBV9|-
TGTGCCAGCAGCAACTGGAGGGCCGGAGGCGGGGGTTTCAACACCGGGGAGCTGTTTTTT
CASSNWRAGGGGFNTGELFF
>TRBJ2-1|TRBD1|TRBV10-1|-
TGCGCCAGCAGTGAGACCGGGACAGGGAATGAGCAGTTCTTC
CASSETGTGNEQFF
>TRBJ2-7|TRBD2|TRBV14|-
TGTGCCAGCAGCCAAATAGCGGGGGCCACGGGAGGGCAGTACTTC
CASSQIAGATGGQYF
>TRBJ1-6|-|TRBV11-1|-
TGTGCCAGCAGCTTAGAGGGCAGGGCGAATTCACCCCTCCACTTT
CASSLEGRANSPLHF
>TRBJ2-7|TRBD1|TRBV6-5|few
TGTGCCAGCAGTCACACAGGGGGGATCTACGAGCAGTACTTC
CASSHTGGIYEQYF
>TRBJ2-4|-|TRBV2|-
TGTGCCAGCAGCGATACGGGAGCCAAAAACATTCAGTACTTC
CASSDTGAKNIQYF
>TRBJ1-5|TRBD1|TRBV9|-
TGTGCCAGCAGCGTAGGTGCAGGGGGCGGTCAGCCCCAGCATTTT
CASSVGAGGGQPQHF
>TRBJ1-1|TRBD1|TRBV9|-
TGTGCCAGCAGCCGAACAGGGGGGGCCACTGAAGCTTTCTTT
CASSRTGGATEAFF
>TRBJ1-1|-|TRBV5-1|-
TGCGCCAGCAGCTTGAACCCGACAGAGAACACTGAAGCTTTCTTT
CASSLNPTENTEAFF
>TRBJ1-1|TRBD1|TRBV27|-
TGTGCCAGCAGTTTAACAGGGGCCACTGAAGCTTTCTTT
CASSLTGATEAFF
>TRBJ1-2|TRBD1|TRBV5-1|-
TGCGCCAGCAGCCTGGATATCCGGGACAGGGGCTATGGCTACACCTTC
CASSLDIRDRGYGYTF
>TRBJ1-1|TRBD1|TRBV25-1|-
TGTGCCAGCAGTGAAATCCAGGGGGCGAGGACTGAAGCTTTCTTT
CASSEIQGARTEAFF
>TRBJ2-2|TRBD1|TRBV11-2|-
TGTGCCAGCAGCATGACAGGGCCGAACACCGGGGAGCTGTTTTTT
CASSMTGPNTGELFF
>TRBJ1-4|-|TRBV2|few
TGTGCCAGCAGTGAAAACAGGGCGGCTAATGAAAAACTGTTTTTT
CASSENRAANEKLFF
>TRBJ1-1|-|TRBV5-6|-
TGTGCCAGCAGCTCCGGGGGTTGGACTGCGAACACTGAAGCTTTCTTT
CASSSGGWTANTEAFF
>TRBJ2-3|-|TRBV7-9|-
TGTGCCAGCAGTGGTCAAGCGAGCACAGATACGCAGTATTTT
CASSGQASTDTQYF
>TRBJ2-3|-|TRBV7-6|-
TGTGCCAGCAGCCGGGGAGGCCCGAGCACAGATACGCAGTATTTT
CASSRGGPSTDTQYF
>TRBJ1-1|-|TRBV10-3|-
TGTGCCATCACTCCGACAGGCGCGACTGAAGCTTTCTTT
CAITPTGATEAFF
>TRBJ1-6|-|TRBV2|-
TGTGCCAGCAGGGTCCGAGATAATTCACCCCTCCACTTT
CASRVRDNSPLHF
>TRBJ1-2|TRBD1|TRBV5-1|-
TGCGCCAGCAGCCCGGATCCGGGACAGGGGGCGCGGTCCTATGGCTACACCTTC
CASSPDPGQGARSYGYTF
>TRBJ2-1|TRBD1|TRBV5-5|-
TGTGCCAGCACCATACAGGGGCCCAACAATGAGCAGTTCTTC
CASTIQGPNNEQFF
>TRBJ2-3|-|TRBV5-1|-
TGCGCCAGCAGCCCGCGGTCTAGCACAGATACGCAGTATTTT
CASSPRSSTDTQYF
>TRBJ2-7|-|TRBV7-6|-
TGTGCCAGCAGCATACACTACGAGCAGTACTTC
CASSIHYEQYF
>TRBJ2-2|TRBD1|TRBV9|few
TGTGCCAGCAGCGCCGGGACAGGGGTCGTCACCGGGGAGCTGTTTTTT
CASSAGTGVVTGELFF
>TRBJ1-5|-|TRBV19|-
TGTGCCAGTAGTATGATGGAGGGCCAGCCCCAGCATTTT
CASSMMEGQPQHF
>TRBJ1-4|TRBD1|TRBV7-9|-
TGTGCCAGCAGACGGGGACAGGTTACAACTAATGAAAAACTGTTTTTT
CASRRGQVTTNEKLFF
>TRBJ1-2|TRBD1|TRBV6-5|-
TGTGCCAGCAGTCCCCGGGACAGGGGGAACTATGGCTACACCTTC
CASSPRDRGNYGYTF
>TRBJ1-1|TRBD1|TRBV6-5|-
TGTGCCAGCACCCAGACAGGGTCGTTTAACACTGAAGCTTTCTTT
CASTQTGSFNTEAFF
>TRBJ2-3|TRBD1|TRBV6-5|-
TGTGCCAGCAGTCCCCGGGACAGGGGCACAGATACGCAGTATTTT
CASSPRDRGTDTQYF
>TRBJ2-3|-|TRBV7-2|-
TGTGCCAGCAGCTTAGTGGAGAGAAATACGCAGTATTTT
CASSLVERNTQYF
>TRBJ2-2|-|TRBV19|-
TGTGCCAGTAGTGCATCCGGGACACCGTACACCGGGGAGCTGTTTTTT
CASSASGTPYTGELFF
>TRBJ1-5|-|TRBV7-9|once
TGTGCCAGCAGCCTTGACAGGAATCAGCCCCAGCATTTT
CASSLDRNQPQHF
>TRBJ2-7|TRBD1|TRBV6-5|-
TGTGCCAGCAGTTACACAGGGACAGGGTACCACGAGCAGTACTTC
CASSYTGTGYHEQYF